This T cell receptor (beta chain) was obtained from a study of glioma-infiltrating T cells after dendritic cell vaccination. Points on this clone: Its specificity is not known.

Amplification used 60 V beta primers and 13 J beta primers. Repertoires were generated with immunoSEQ multiplex PCR, while TCRdb's copy carries only in-frame clones and drops some. The repertoire holds about 76,000 clones, around 87% seen once, with about 2.2% in the top ten. Study-level results: The cohort had few patients with full blood and tumor sets.

Specified time point: after dendritic cell vaccination, including at tumor progression/relapse. CDR1 is SQVTM and CDR2 is ANQGSEA in the germline V gene. Trimming stripped 7 bases from V and 1 base from J, with 13 bases between. The CDR3 loop spans 13 amino acids. The chain is built from TRBV29-1 and TRBJ2-5; D is possibly TRBD1 (5 bases). Sequencing used blood, obtained after dendritic cell vaccination. The source is a human donor with glioblastoma. The CDR3 DNA is TGCAGCGCTGCGCAGGGCCTCCAAGAGACCCAGTACTTC. Its protein is CSAAQGLQETQYF. The full variable domain, completed using reference TRBV29-1 and TRBJ2-5, is SAVISQKPSRDICQRGTSLTIQCQVDSQVTMMFWYRQQPGQSLTLIATANQGSEATYESGFVIDKFPISRPNLTFSTLTVSNMSPEDSSIYLCSAAQGLQETQYFGPGTRLLVL.